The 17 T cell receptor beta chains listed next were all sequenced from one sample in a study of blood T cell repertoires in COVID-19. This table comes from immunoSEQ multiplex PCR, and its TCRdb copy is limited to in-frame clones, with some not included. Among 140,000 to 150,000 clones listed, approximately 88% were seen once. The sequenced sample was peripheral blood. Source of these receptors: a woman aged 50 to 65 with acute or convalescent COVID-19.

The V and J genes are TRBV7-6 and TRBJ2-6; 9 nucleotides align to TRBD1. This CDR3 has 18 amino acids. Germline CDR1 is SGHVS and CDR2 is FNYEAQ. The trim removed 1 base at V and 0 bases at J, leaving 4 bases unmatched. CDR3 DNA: TGTGCCAGCAGCTTAGGAGGGACAGGGAGCTCTGGGGCCAACGTCCTGACTTTC. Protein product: CASSLGGTGSSGANVLTF.

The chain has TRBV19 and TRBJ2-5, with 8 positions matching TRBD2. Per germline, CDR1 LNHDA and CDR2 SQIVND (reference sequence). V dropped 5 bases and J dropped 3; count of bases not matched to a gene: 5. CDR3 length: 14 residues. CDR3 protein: CASSWGLVKETQYF. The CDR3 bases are TGTGCCAGTAGTTGGGGACTAGTCAAAGAGACCCAGTACTTC. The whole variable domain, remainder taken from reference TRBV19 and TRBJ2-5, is DGGITQSPKYLFRKEGQNVTLSCEQNLNHDAMYWYRQDPGQGLRLIYYSQIVNDFQKGDIAEGYSVSREKKESFPLTVTSAQKNPTAFYLCASSWGLVKETQYFGPGTRLLVL.

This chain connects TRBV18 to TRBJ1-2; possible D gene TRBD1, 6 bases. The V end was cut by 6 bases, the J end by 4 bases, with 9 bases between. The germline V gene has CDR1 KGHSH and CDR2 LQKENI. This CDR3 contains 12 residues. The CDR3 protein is CASSQGIYGYTF. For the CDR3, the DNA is TGTGCCAGCTCGCAGGGGATCTATGGCTACACCTTC.

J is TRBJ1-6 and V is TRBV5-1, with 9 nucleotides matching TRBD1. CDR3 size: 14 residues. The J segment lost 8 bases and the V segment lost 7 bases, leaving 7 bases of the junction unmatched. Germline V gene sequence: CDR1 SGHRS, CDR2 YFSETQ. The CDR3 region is CASDPGQGDSPLHF. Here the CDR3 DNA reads TGCGCCAGCGACCCGGGACAGGGTGATTCACCCCTCCACTTT.

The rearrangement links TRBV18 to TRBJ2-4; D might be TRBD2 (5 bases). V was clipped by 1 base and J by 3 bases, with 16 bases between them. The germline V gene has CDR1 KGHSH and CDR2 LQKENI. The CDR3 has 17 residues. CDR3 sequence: CASSPREGGLGKNIQYF. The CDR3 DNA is TGTGCCAGCTCACCACGCGAGGGTGGTCTTGGCAAAAACATTCAGTACTTC.

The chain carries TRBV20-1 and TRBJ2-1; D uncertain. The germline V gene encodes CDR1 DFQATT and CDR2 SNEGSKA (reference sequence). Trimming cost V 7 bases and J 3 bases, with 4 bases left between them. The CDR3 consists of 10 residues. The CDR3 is CSVRYNEQFF. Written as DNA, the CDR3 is TGCAGTGTCCGCTACAATGAGCAGTTCTTC.

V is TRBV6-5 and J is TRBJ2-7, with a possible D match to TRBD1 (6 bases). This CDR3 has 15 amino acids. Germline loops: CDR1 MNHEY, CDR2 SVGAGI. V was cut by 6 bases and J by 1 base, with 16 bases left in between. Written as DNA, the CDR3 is TGTGCCAGCAGCCCGACCTTTGGACAGTCCTACGAGCAGTACTTC. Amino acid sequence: CASSPTFGQSYEQYF.

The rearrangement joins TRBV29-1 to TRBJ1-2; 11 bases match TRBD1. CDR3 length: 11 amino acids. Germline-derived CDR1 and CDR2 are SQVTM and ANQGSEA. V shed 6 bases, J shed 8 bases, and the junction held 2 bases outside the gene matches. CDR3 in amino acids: CSVDRGQGYTF. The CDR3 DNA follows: TGCAGCGTGGACAGGGGGCAGGGCTACACCTTC.

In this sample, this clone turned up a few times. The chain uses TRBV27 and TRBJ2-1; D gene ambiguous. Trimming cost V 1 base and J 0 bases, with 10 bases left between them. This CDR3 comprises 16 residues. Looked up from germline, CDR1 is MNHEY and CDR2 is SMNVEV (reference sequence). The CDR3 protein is CASSLFSVSSYNEQFF. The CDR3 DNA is TGTGCCAGCAGTTTATTCTCGGTTAGCTCCTACAATGAGCAGTTCTTC.

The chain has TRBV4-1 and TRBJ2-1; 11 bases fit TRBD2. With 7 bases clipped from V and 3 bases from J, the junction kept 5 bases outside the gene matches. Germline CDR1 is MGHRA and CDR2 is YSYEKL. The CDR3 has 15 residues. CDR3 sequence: CASNPGLAVYNEQFF. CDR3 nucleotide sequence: TGCGCCAGCAACCCGGGACTAGCGGTCTACAATGAGCAGTTCTTC.

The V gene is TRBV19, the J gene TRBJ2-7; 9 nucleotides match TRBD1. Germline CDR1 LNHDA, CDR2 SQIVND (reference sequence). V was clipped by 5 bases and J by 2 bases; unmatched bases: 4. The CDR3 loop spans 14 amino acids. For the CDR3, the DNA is TGTGCCAGTAGTCCACAGGGGGCCCCCTACGAGCAGTACTTC. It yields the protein CASSPQGAPYEQYF.

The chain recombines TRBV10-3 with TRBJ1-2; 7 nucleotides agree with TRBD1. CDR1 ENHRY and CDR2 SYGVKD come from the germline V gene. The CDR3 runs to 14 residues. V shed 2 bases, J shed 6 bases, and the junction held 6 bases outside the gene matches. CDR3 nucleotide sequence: TGTGCCATCAGTGAGAAGGGACAGTTCCATGGCTACACCTTC. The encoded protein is CAISEKGQFHGYTF.

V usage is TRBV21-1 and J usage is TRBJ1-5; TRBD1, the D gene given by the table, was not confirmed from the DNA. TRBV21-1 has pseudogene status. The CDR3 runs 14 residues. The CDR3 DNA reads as TGTGCCTCACAGGGGTTCGGATGGGATCAGCCCCAGCATTTT. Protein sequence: CASQGFGWDQPQHF.

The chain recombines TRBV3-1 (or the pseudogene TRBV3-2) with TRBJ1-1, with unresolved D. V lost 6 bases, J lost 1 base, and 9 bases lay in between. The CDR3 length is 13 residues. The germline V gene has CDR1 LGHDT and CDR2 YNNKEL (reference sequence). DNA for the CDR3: TGTGCCAGCAGTCAAACTTGGAACACTGAAGCTTTCTTT. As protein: CASSQTWNTEAFF.

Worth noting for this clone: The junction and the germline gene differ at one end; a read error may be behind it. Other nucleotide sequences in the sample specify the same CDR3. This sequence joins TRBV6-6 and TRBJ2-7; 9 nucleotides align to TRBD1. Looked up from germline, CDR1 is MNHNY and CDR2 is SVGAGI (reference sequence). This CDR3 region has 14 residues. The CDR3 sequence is CASSQRDRANEQYF. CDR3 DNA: TGTGCCAGCAGCCAGCGGGACAGGGCCAACGAGCAGTATTTC.

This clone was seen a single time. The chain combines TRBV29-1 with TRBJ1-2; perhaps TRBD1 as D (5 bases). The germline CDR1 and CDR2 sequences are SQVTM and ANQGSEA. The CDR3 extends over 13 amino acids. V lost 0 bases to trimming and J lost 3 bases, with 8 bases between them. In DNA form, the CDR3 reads TGCAGCGTTGAAGAACAGGACCACTATGGCTACACCTTC. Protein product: CSVEEQDHYGYTF.

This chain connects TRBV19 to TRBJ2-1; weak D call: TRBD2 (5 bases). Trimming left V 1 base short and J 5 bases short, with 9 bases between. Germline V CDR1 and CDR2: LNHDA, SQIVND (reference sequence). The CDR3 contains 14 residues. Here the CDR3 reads CASSIGQRNNEQFF. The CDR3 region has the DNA TGTGCCAGTAGTATAGGGCAGCGGAACAATGAGCAGTTCTTC.